These T cell receptor beta chains were read from a single sample in a study of cytomegalovirus exposure and HLA in healthy donors. Clones were sequenced by immunoSEQ multiplex PCR, and TCRdb holds only the in-frame ones, with some missing. The top ten clones hold roughly 2.5% of a sample with hundreds of thousands of clones, about 80% of them seen once. The sequenced sample was PBMCs. Receptors originate from a woman aged 60-75 years in good health and CMV-seropositive. CDR3s include the opening cysteine and the closing phenylalanine or tryptophan. Fields, in order: V gene, J gene, D gene, CDR3 length, clone size, CDR3 DNA, CDR3 protein. A D gene is named only where the DNA matches it firmly. Rows give clone size only sometimes, using once, few, many, or a class for an expanded clone.

TRBV6-5,TRBJ2-7,TRBD1,12,-,TGTGCCAGCAGTCGACAGGGTGGCGAGCAGTACTTC,CASSRQGGEQYF
TRBV5-4,TRBJ2-1,-,14,-,TGTGCCAGCAGCCTTGCACAGGGGGGGCGTGAGCAGTTCTTC,CASSLAQGGREQFF
TRBV9,TRBJ1-1,TRBD1,15,-,TGTGCCAGCAGCCCGTGGACAGGGCTGAACACTGAAGCTTTCTTT,CASSPWTGLNTEAFF
TRBV5-1,TRBJ2-3,-,15,-,TGCGCCAGCAGCCCGCAGAGGGTAGGAACAGATACGCAGTATTTT,CASSPQRVGTDTQYF
TRBV10-3,TRBJ1-1,TRBD1,13,-,TGTGCCATCAGGGGGACAGGGAGGTCTGAAGCTTTCTTT,CAIRGTGRSEAFF
TRBV7-2,TRBJ2-7,TRBD2,15,-,TGTGCCAGCAGCTTAGTGGGTAGCGGGAGGCACGAGCAGTACTTC,CASSLVGSGRHEQYF
TRBV19,TRBJ1-4,TRBD1,15,-,TGTGCCAGTAGTGGGACAGACGCAACTAATGAAAAACTGTTTTTT,CASSGTDATNEKLFF
TRBV19,TRBJ1-2,-,15,-,TGTGCCAGTATCGATAGACCAGGAGGATCCTATGGCTACACCTTC,CASIDRPGGSYGYTF
TRBV2,TRBJ2-3,-,15,-,TGTGCCAGCAGGGGGGTGGGAGGTGGGACAGATACGCAGTATTTT,CASRGVGGGTDTQYF
TRBV6-6,TRBJ2-1,TRBD2,15,once,TGTGCCAGCAGTTACTCGCGGACTAGACACAATGAGCAGTTCTTC,CASSYSRTRHNEQFF
TRBV7-9,TRBJ2-7,-,13,once,TGTGCCAGCAGACTACTCTCAGGAGGGGAGCAGTACTTC,CASRLLSGGEQYF
TRBV18,TRBJ1-5,-,13,few,TGTGCCAGCTCACCAGGGCGGGATCAGCCCCAGCATTTT,CASSPGRDQPQHF
TRBV14,TRBJ1-2,TRBD1,18,few,TGTGCCAGCAGCCAAGATGGGACAGGGCGGGATTCACAAGGCGGCTACACCTTC,CASSQDGTGRDSQGGYTF